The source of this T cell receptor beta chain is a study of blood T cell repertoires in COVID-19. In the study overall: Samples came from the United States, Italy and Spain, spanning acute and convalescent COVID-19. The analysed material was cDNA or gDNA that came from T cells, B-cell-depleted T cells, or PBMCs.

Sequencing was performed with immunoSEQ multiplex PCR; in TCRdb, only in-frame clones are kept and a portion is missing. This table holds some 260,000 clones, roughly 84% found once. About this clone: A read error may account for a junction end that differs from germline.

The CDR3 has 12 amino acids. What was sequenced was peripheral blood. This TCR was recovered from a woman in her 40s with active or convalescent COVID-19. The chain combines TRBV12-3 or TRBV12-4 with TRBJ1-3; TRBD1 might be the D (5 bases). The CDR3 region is CASSPQGTTIYF. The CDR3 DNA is TGTGCCAGCAGTCCTCAGGGAACCACCATATATTTT.